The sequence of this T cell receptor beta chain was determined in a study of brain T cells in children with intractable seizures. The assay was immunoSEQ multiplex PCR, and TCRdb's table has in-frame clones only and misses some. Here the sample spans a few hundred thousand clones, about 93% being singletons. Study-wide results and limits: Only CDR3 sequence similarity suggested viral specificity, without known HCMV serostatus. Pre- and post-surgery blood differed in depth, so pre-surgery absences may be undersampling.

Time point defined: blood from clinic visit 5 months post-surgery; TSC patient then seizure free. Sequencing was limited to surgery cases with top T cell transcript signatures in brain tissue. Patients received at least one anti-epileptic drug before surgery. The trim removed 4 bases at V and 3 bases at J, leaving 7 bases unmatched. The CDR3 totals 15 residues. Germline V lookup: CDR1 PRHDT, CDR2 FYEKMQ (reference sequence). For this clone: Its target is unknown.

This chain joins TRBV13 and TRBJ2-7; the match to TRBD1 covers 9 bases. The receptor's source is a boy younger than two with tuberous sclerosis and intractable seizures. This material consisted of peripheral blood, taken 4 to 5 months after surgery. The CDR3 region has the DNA TGTGCCAGCAGCTGGCCGGGACAGGGTGTCTACGAGCAGTACTTC. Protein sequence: CASSWPGQGVYEQYF.